Shown below are 19 T cell receptor beta chains from a single sample sequenced in a study of a mutant IDH1 vaccine in newly diagnosed glioma. Their cognate antigens are unknown. Documented time point: week 11, during vaccination. One vaccine dose held 300 ug of mutant IDH1 20-mer peptide and came with topical imiquimod. Measured with immunoSEQ multiplex PCR; TCRdb has only the in-frame clones, and not every one. This sample has about 60,000 clones; under 90% occur once, and the top ten carry around 3.5%. Sequencing used PBMCs, obtained from a glioma patient whose treatment included an IDH1 peptide vaccine. These receptors were collected from a man aged 30 to 45 with glioma.

This chain connects TRBV5-8 to TRBJ2-7; D is undetermined. The CDR3 totals 16 residues. CDR1 SGHTS and CDR2 YDEGEE come from the germline V gene. Trimming pared 1 base from V and 0 bases from J, leaving 14 bases between. The CDR3: CASSLRNSWSSYEQYF. The CDR3 region has the DNA TGTGCCAGCAGCTTGAGGAACAGCTGGAGCTCCTACGAGCAGTACTTC.

This clone qualifies as medium-sized (0.01 to 0.1%). The chain uses TRBV2 and TRBJ1-1; D might be TRBD1 (5 bases). Germline CDR1 and CDR2: SNHLY and FYNNEI. The CDR3 has 14 residues. Trimming removed 5 bases at V and 1 base at J, with 11 bases between. CDR3 coding DNA: TGTGCCAGCAGTCGGGGCTCAGGGAACACTGAAGCTTTCTTT. This translates into CASSRGSGNTEAFF.

In this sample, this clone turned up once. CDR3: CASSPVSGPTTYEQYF. Written as DNA, the CDR3 is TGCGCCAGCAGCCCTGTTAGCGGACCTACGACCTACGAGCAGTACTTC. The rearrangement joins TRBV4-1 to TRBJ2-5; weak D call: TRBD2 (6 bases). The better agreement between TRBJ2-7 and the DNA end casts doubt on the J call. The CDR3 is 16 residues long. Germline V CDR1 and CDR2: MGHRA, YSYEKL.

The chain joins TRBV7-6 to TRBJ2-5; D is unresolved. The CDR3 loop spans 14 amino acids. Trimming removed 0 bases from V and 1 base from J, with 6 bases in between. The germline V gene encodes CDR1 SGHVS and CDR2 FNYEAQ. CDR3: CASSLAPGQETQYF. The CDR3, as DNA: TGTGCCAGCAGCTTAGCGCCCGGCCAAGAGACCCAGTACTTC.

The chain uses TRBV28 and TRBJ2-7, with TRBD1 matching 7 bases. The CDR3 is 17 residues long. V shed 5 bases, J shed 1 base, and the junction held 14 bases outside the gene matches. Germline CDR1 reads MDHEN; CDR2 reads SYDVKM. The CDR3 protein is CASSAARDSFRSYEQYF. DNA of the CDR3: TGTGCCAGCAGTGCCGCCCGGGACAGCTTTCGTTCCTACGAGCAGTACTTC.

This chain uses TRBV13 with TRBJ2-3; D gene ambiguous. The CDR3 totals 12 residues. V lost 3 bases and J lost 6, with 7 bases in between. CDR1 and CDR2 (germline): PRHDT, FYEKMQ (reference sequence). CDR3 amino acids: CASSFFQDTQYF. CDR3 bases: TGTGCCAGCAGCTTTTTTCAGGATACGCAGTATTTT. Full variable domain (remainder filled in from reference TRBV13 and TRBJ2-3): AAGVIQSPRHLIKEKRETATLKCYPIPRHDTVYWYQQGPGQDPQFLISFYEKMQSDKGSIPDRFSAQQFSDYHSELNMSSLELGDSALYFCASSFFQDTQYFGPGTRLTVL.

This sequence joins TRBV29-1 and TRBJ2-1, with 7 nucleotides matching TRBD2. CDR1 is SQVTM, CDR2 ANQGSEA, per germline. This CDR3 is 13 amino acids long. The V gene end was trimmed by 4 bases and the J gene end by 4 bases; junction bases not matched to a gene: 4. The DNA of the CDR3 is TGCAGCGTTGTTGAAGCGGGATACAATGAGCAGTTCTTC. Residues: CSVVEAGYNEQFF.

The genes are TRBV4-3 and TRBJ2-7; tentatively, D is TRBD1 (6 bases). Germline-derived CDR1 and CDR2 are LGHNA and YSLEER. V lost 0 bases to trimming and J lost 3 bases, with 15 bases between them. There are 16 residues in the CDR3. In DNA, the CDR3 is TGCGCCAGCAGCCAAGATCCCCCAGGACAGATCTACGAGCAGTACTTC. Translating gives CASSQDPPGQIYEQYF.

There are a few counts of this clone. The CDR3 reads CASSPGGTRRETQYF. The CDR3 DNA reads as TGTGCCAGCAGCCCCGGTGGGACTAGGAGGGAGACCCAGTACTTC. This chain uses TRBV7-2 with TRBJ2-5; 8 bases match TRBD2. CDR1 is SGHTA and CDR2 is FQGNSA in the germline V gene. Trimming took 5 bases from V and 5 from J; bases not matched to a gene: 10. CDR3 length: 15 amino acids.

The J gene is TRBJ1-1, the V gene TRBV6-5; D gene ambiguous. Trimming took off 4 bases at V and 10 bases at J, with 10 bases between the two ends. The CDR3 has 11 amino acids. Per the germline V gene, CDR1 is MNHEY and CDR2 is SVGAGI. The CDR3 protein is CASSSLVGAFF. The CDR3 DNA is TGTGCCAGCAGTTCTCTCGTCGGAGCTTTCTTT.

The V and J genes are TRBV2 and TRBJ1-6, with TRBD1 matching 8 bases. CDR1 and CDR2 from the germline V gene are SNHLY and FYNNEI. J gave up 10 bases and V 3 bases, and 8 bases lay outside the gene matches. The CDR3 has 15 amino acids. The CDR3, as DNA: TGTGCCAGCAGTGACTCCAGGGGGCGCGGATCACCCCTCCACTTT. It encodes CASSDSRGRGSPLHF.

This rearrangement joins TRBV14 to TRBJ2-5, with 8 bases fitting TRBD2. The CDR3 runs to 14 residues. The trim removed 1 base at V and 6 bases at J, leaving 4 bases unmatched. The germline V gene has CDR1 SGHDN and CDR2 FVKESK. Here the CDR3 reads CASSQAGGPQTQYF. Written as DNA, the CDR3 is TGTGCCAGCAGCCAAGCGGGGGGGCCACAGACCCAGTACTTC.

This clone occurred once. V and J are TRBV4-3 and TRBJ1-2; D gene ambiguous. V was clipped by 4 bases and J by 3 bases, with 15 bases between them. CDR1 is LGHNA, CDR2 YSLEER, per germline. The CDR3 loop spans 15 amino acids. The CDR3 reads CASSPQRSGYYGYTF. The CDR3 nucleotides are TGCGCCAGCAGCCCCCAGAGGAGCGGATACTATGGCTACACCTTC.

V is TRBV15 and J is TRBJ1-2; tentative D call: TRBD1 (5 bases). The CDR3 has 16 residues. V dropped 0 bases and J dropped 5 bases, with 16 bases sitting between them. Germline loops: CDR1 LNHNV, CDR2 YYDKDF (reference sequence). The DNA for the CDR3 is TGTGCCACCAGCAGAGATCCGGCAGGGCCTAGGTATGGCTACACCTTC. It is translated as CATSRDPAGPRYGYTF.

The chain carries TRBV6-1 and TRBJ2-7; 8 positions agree with TRBD1. Germline trimming cut 6 bases from V and 0 bases from J; bases unmatched to any gene: 7. From germline, CDR1 is MNHNS and CDR2 SASEGT. This CDR3 is 15 amino acids long. The CDR3 spells CASRYGTGDSYEQYF. Here the CDR3 DNA reads TGTGCCAGCAGATACGGGACAGGCGACTCCTACGAGCAGTACTTC.

This chain uses TRBV21-1 with TRBJ1-1; the DNA was not used to check the table's D call, TRBD1. TRBV21-1 is described as a pseudogene. The CDR3 contains 15 residues. CDR3 sequence: CASSLSIGVGVEAFF. The CDR3 coding sequence is TGTGCCAGCAGCCTCTCCATTGGCGTGGGCGTTGAAGCTTTCTTT.

The chain is built from TRBV29-1 and TRBJ2-7; TRBD1 is a possible D gene (7 bases). The V and J ends lost 7 bases and 7 bases respectively, with 17 bases between them. The germline CDR1 and CDR2 sequences are SQVTM and ANQGSEA. CDR3 length equals 12 residues. Here the CDR3 reads CSAGVAGGEQYF. The CDR3 DNA reads TGCAGCGCTGGGGTGGCAGGGGGGGAGCAGTACTTC.

The chain links TRBV7-9 to TRBJ1-4, with D tentatively TRBD1 (5 bases). The V gene lost 5 bases and the J gene lost 4 bases, with 11 bases spanning the gap. This CDR3 has 14 amino acids. Looked up from germline, CDR1 is SEHNR and CDR2 is FQNEAQ (reference sequence). In DNA form, the CDR3 reads TGTGCCAGCAGCCCATTACAGGTTAATGAAAAACTGTTTTTT. This sequence encodes CASSPLQVNEKLFF. Looking up the rest from reference TRBV7-9 and TRBJ1-4 gives the full variable domain: DTGVSQNPRHKITKRGQNVTFRCDPISEHNRLYWYRQTLGQGPEFLTYFQNEAQLEKSRLLSDRFSAERPKGSFSTLEIQRTEQGDSAMYLCASSPLQVNEKLFFGSGTQLSVL.

This clone was observed once. V and J are TRBV7-3 and TRBJ2-5, with D possibly being TRBD1 or TRBD2 (5 bases each). The germline V and J ends were trimmed by 5 bases and 0 bases, with 7 bases remaining between them. This CDR3 contains 13 residues. Looked up from germline, CDR1 is SGHTA and CDR2 is FQGTGA. The CDR3 DNA sequence: TGTGCCAGCAGCCAGGGACACCAAGAGACCCAGTACTTC. This translates into CASSQGHQETQYF.